These 5 T cell receptor beta chains share one sample of origin, sequenced in a study of blood T cell repertoires in COVID-19. The assay was immunoSEQ multiplex PCR, and TCRdb's table has in-frame clones only and misses some. The top ten hold 25% to 30% of the sample, which has 100,000 to 150,000 clones, around 86% seen once. Sequencing used peripheral blood. The origin of the receptors is a woman of 80 years or more with acute or convalescent COVID-19.

V is TRBV7-9 and J is TRBJ2-2; D unresolved. The CDR3 extends over 15 amino acids. V shed 3 bases and J shed 2 bases, with 10 bases lying between them. CDR1 and CDR2 (germline): SEHNR, FQNEAQ (reference sequence). The CDR3 nucleotides are TGTGCCAGCAGCTTTCTCACAGTCAACACCGGGGAGCTGTTTTTT. Protein sequence: CASSFLTVNTGELFF. The variable domain in full, completed from reference TRBV7-9 and TRBJ2-2, reads DTGVSQNPRHKITKRGQNVTFRCDPISEHNRLYWYRQTLGQGPEFLTYFQNEAQLEKSRLLSDRFSAERPKGSFSTLEIQRTEQGDSAMYLCASSFLTVNTGELFFGEGSRLTVL.

This clone has only one observation. The V call is TRBV6-5, the J call TRBJ1-6, with TRBD1 as a possible D gene (6 bases). The germline V gene encodes CDR1 MNHEY and CDR2 SVGAGI. The CDR3 has 15 amino acids. Between the trimmed V and J ends, which lost 5 bases and 3 bases, there was a span of 11 bases. The CDR3 DNA sequence: TGTGCCAGCAGTCCACAGGGCTTCTATAATTCACCCCTCCACTTT. Residues: CASSPQGFYNSPLHF.

V usage is TRBV12-3 or TRBV12-4 and J usage is TRBJ1-1; 7 bases line up with TRBD1. The CDR3 has 13 residues. The ends lost 4 bases at V and 10 bases at J; junction bases unmatched: 9. CDR3 region: CASSSTGKFRAFF. CDR3 sequence (DNA): TGTGCCAGCAGTTCGACAGGGAAGTTTAGAGCTTTCTTT.

This clone was detected only once. V usage is TRBV20-1 and J usage is TRBJ2-3, with unresolved D. V gave up 3 bases and J gave up 2 bases, with 15 bases separating them. Germline V gene lookup returns CDR1 DFQATT and CDR2 SNEGSKA (reference sequence). CDR3 length: 15 amino acids. DNA of the CDR3: TGCAGTGCTAGTCGGGTTAGAGGTTCCACAGATACGCAGTATTTT. Residues: CSASRVRGSTDTQYF.

V is TRBV5-5 and J is TRBJ1-4; 7 bases match TRBD1. The CDR3 loop spans 16 amino acids. Trimming at V came to 4 bases and at J to 8 bases, leaving 14 bases not matched to a gene. Germline V CDR1 and CDR2: SGHKS, YYEKEE (reference sequence). This CDR3 reads CASSPIAGQRDEKLFF. The CDR3 bases are TGTGCCAGCAGCCCTATTGCGGGACAGCGAGACGAAAAACTGTTTTTT.